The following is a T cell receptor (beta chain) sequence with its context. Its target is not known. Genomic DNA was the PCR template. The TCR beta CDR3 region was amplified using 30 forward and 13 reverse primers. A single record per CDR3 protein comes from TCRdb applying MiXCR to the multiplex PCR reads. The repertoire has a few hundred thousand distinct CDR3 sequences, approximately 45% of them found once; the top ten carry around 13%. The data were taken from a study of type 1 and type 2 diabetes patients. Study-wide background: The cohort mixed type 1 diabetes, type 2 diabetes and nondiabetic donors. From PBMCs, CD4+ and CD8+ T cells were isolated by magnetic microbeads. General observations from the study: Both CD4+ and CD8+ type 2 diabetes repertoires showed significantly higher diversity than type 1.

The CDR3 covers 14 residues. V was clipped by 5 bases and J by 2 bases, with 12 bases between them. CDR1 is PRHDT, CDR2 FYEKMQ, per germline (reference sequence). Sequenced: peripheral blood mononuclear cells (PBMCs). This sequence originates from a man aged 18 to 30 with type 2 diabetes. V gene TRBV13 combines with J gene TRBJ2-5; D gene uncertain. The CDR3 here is CASSRKGEQETQYF. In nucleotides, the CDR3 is TGTGCCAGCAGCCGAAAGGGCGAACAAGAGACCCAGTACTTC.